This T cell receptor (beta chain) is drawn from a study of T cell responses to AZD1222 COVID-19 vaccine. This table comes from immunoSEQ multiplex PCR, and its TCRdb copy is limited to in-frame clones, with some not included. The repertoire holds some 110,000 clones, with around 85% as singletons. Germline loops: CDR1 MNHNY, CDR2 SVGAGI (reference sequence). The CDR3 is 16 amino acids. The V segment lost 6 bases and the J segment 6 bases; nucleotides outside the gene matches: 13. Sample: peripheral blood, taken 28 days after the second AZD1222 dose. This chain uses TRBV6-6 with TRBJ2-1, with 8 positions matching TRBD2. The sequence came from an adult who received the AZD1222 COVID-19 vaccine. The CDR3 loop is CASSDLVTGGPNEQFF. In nucleotides, the CDR3 is TGTGCCAGCAGCGACCTTGTGACGGGGGGGCCCAATGAGCAGTTCTTC.